The 24 T cell receptor beta chains listed next were all sequenced from one sample in a study of blood T cell repertoires in COVID-19. Profiled with immunoSEQ multiplex PCR; TCRdb holds only in-frame clones, not every one. The sample contains approximately 110,000 clones, approximately 83% of which appear only once. The sequenced sample was peripheral blood. These receptors originate from a woman between 65 and 79 years old with acute or convalescent COVID-19.

The table lists this clone with a few counts. The chain joins TRBV19 to TRBJ2-2; tentative D call: TRBD2 (5 bases). V lost 7 bases and J lost 3, with 12 bases in between. Germline V gene lookup returns CDR1 LNHDA and CDR2 SQIVND (reference sequence). The CDR3 covers 14 residues. For the CDR3, the DNA is TGTGCCAGTAACGTCGGGATAGACACCGGGGAGCTGTTTTTT. Translated, it gives CASNVGIDTGELFF.

The chain carries TRBV4-1 and TRBJ1-5, with 7 nucleotides matching TRBD1. The CDR3 sequence is 18 residues long. Germline loops: CDR1 MGHRA, CDR2 YSYEKL. Trimming took 3 bases from V and 0 from J; bases not matched to a gene: 11. CDR3 residues: CASSHINRGSYSNQPQHF. The CDR3 coding sequence is TGCGCCAGCAGCCACATAAACAGGGGCTCTTATAGCAATCAGCCCCAGCATTTT.

The chain carries TRBV7-6 and TRBJ2-5; the D is unclear. V shed 3 bases and J shed 5 bases, with 19 bases lying between them. From germline, CDR1 is SGHVS and CDR2 FNYEAQ. This CDR3 region has 16 residues. In DNA form, the CDR3 reads TGTGCCAGCAGCTTGCTAGGAACCCTCCCCGGGGAGACCCAGTACTTC. This sequence encodes CASSLLGTLPGETQYF.

This clone has more than one count but fewer than ten. CDR3 sequence (DNA): TGTGCCAGCAGTGACCCGGGGACTAGCGGGAGGAATACCTACGAGCAGTACTTC. Translated, it gives CASSDPGTSGRNTYEQYF. The V call is TRBV6-1, the J call TRBJ2-7, with 15 bases that match TRBD2. The germline V gene has CDR1 MNHNS and CDR2 SASEGT. The CDR3 is 18 residues long. The J segment lost 2 bases and the V segment lost 3 bases, leaving 8 bases of the junction unmatched.

J is TRBJ1-2 and V is TRBV28; no definite D call. Trimming shortened V by 6 bases and J by 7 bases, and 12 bases separated the two germline ends. The CDR3 is 12 residues long. CDR1 and CDR2 from the germline V gene are MDHEN and SYDVKM. The CDR3 sequence is CASRIYPGGYTF. The DNA of the CDR3 is TGTGCCAGCAGGATCTACCCTGGTGGCTACACCTTC.

The V and J genes are TRBV11-2 and TRBJ1-5; no reliable D call. The CDR3 totals 13 residues. Trimming pared 2 bases from V and 0 bases from J, leaving 2 bases between. From germline, CDR1 is SGHAT and CDR2 FQNNGV. The CDR3 nucleotides read TGTGCCAGCAGCTTATATAGCAATCAGCCCCAGCATTTT. Protein sequence: CASSLYSNQPQHF.

The chain carries TRBV6-1 and TRBJ2-5, with 7 bases that match TRBD1. The CDR3 runs 15 residues. Germline assignment: CDR1 MNHNS and CDR2 SASEGT. Trimming at V came to 2 bases and at J to 1 base, leaving 4 bases not matched to a gene. The CDR3 nucleotides read TGTGCCAGCAGTGAAATAGGGGGCCCCCAAGAGACCCAGTACTTC. This gives the protein CASSEIGGPQETQYF.

This clone was recorded once. CDR3 in DNA: TGTGCCACCAGCAGAGAAGCTCGGCAGGGTGATGGCTACACCTTC. Translated, it gives CATSREARQGDGYTF. The chain recombines TRBV15 with TRBJ1-2, with D perhaps matching TRBD1 (5 bases). Germline V CDR1 and CDR2: LNHNV, YYDKDF (reference sequence). Trimming took off 0 bases at V and 6 bases at J, with 14 bases between the two ends. The CDR3 length is 15 residues.

The chain couples TRBV3-1 (or the pseudogene TRBV3-2) to TRBJ2-3; TRBD2 might be the D (5 bases). The V end lost 3 bases, the J end lost 4 bases, and 17 bases lay between the germline ends. The CDR3 contains 16 residues. The germline gives CDR1 LGHDT, CDR2 YNNKEL (reference sequence). CDR3 in DNA: TGTGCCAGCAGCCAGTATGGTACTAGGGAACCAGATACGCAGTATTTT. Its protein is CASSQYGTREPDTQYF.

CDR3 in amino acids: CASSFGPTGEGTQYF. DNA for the CDR3: TGCGCCAGCAGCTTTGGTCCTACAGGGGAAGGGACCCAGTACTTC. The chain couples TRBV5-1 to TRBJ2-5; the match to TRBD1 covers 7 bases. V was clipped by 2 bases and J by 7 bases; unmatched bases: 11. Per the germline V gene, CDR1 is SGHRS and CDR2 is YFSETQ. The CDR3 is 15 amino acids.

V and J are TRBV5-4 and TRBJ1-1, with 9 nucleotides matching TRBD1. After removal of 2 bases from V and 4 bases from J, the junction contained 3 bases not matched to a gene. CDR1 is SGHNT, CDR2 YYREEE, per germline (reference sequence). The CDR3 runs 14 residues. Here the CDR3 DNA reads TGTGCCAGCAGCTTCGGACAGGGGCGCACTGAAGCTTTCTTT. Protein sequence: CASSFGQGRTEAFF.

J is TRBJ2-2 and V is TRBV7-2; 7 bases agree with TRBD2. The CDR3 consists of 17 residues. The germline V gene has CDR1 SGHTA and CDR2 FQGNSA. J was trimmed by 7 bases and V by 4 bases; bases with no gene match: 15. The CDR3 bases are TGTGCCAGCAGCTCGCCCCGGGGCGGGAGTCGGAGCGGGGAGCTGTTTTTT. As protein: CASSSPRGGSRSGELFF.

The J gene is TRBJ2-6, the V gene TRBV7-3; 10 nucleotides match TRBD2. From germline, CDR1 is SGHTA and CDR2 FQGTGA. Unmatched junction bases numbered 4, after V lost 5 bases and J lost 0 bases. The length of the CDR3 is 17 residues. The CDR3 is CASSISGGSSGANVLTF. In DNA, the CDR3 is TGTGCCAGCAGCATTAGCGGGGGGTCCTCTGGGGCCAACGTCCTGACTTTC.

The chain joins TRBV5-1 to TRBJ2-2, with 11 bases fitting TRBD1. CDR3 length: 18 residues. CDR1 and CDR2 (germline): SGHRS, YFSETQ. V shed 0 bases and J 6 bases; nucleotides not matched to a gene: 10. The CDR3 protein is CASSLGTGGANFAGELFF. The CDR3, as DNA: TGCGCCAGCAGCTTGGGGACAGGGGGCGCAAATTTCGCCGGGGAGCTGTTTTTT.

The gene calls are TRBV7-3 and TRBJ2-7; 9 positions agree with TRBD1. The V gene end was trimmed by 2 bases and the J gene end by 0 bases; junction bases not matched to a gene: 2. CDR3 size: 15 residues. Germline CDR1 reads SGHTA; CDR2 reads FQGTGA. In nucleotides, the CDR3 is TGTGCCAGCAGCTTAGTGGGACAGGGCTCCTACGAGCAGTACTTC. This encodes CASSLVGQGSYEQYF.

The chain links TRBV14 to TRBJ1-6; 8 bases are a match to TRBD1. The germline V gene has CDR1 SGHDN and CDR2 FVKESK. The CDR3 is 15 residues long. With V trimmed by 0 bases and J by 6 bases, 1 base remained unmatched. Here the CDR3 DNA reads TGTGCCAGCAGCCAAGAGACAGGGGTTAATTCACCCCTCCACTTT. This codes for CASSQETGVNSPLHF.

V and J are TRBV29-1 and TRBJ2-7, with D perhaps TRBD2 (6 bases). V lost 6 bases and J 0 bases, leaving 9 bases between the germline ends. Per germline, CDR1 SQVTM and CDR2 ANQGSEA. This CDR3 has 12 amino acids. The CDR3 reads CSVGRDSYEQYF. CDR3 bases: TGCAGCGTAGGGCGGGACTCCTACGAGCAGTACTTC.

This clone was detected only once. V gene TRBV10-1 combines with J gene TRBJ2-4; D not resolved. Trimming left V 0 bases short and J 3 bases short, with 12 bases between. Germline values: CDR1 WNHNN, CDR2 SYGVQD (reference sequence). The CDR3 is made up of 16 amino acids. CDR3 sequence (DNA): TGCGCCAGCAGTGAGTCACAGCCGGTGGACAAAAACATTCAGTACTTC. It yields the protein CASSESQPVDKNIQYF.

A few counts support this clone. The V gene is TRBV19, the J gene TRBJ2-1, with 9 bases that match TRBD1. The CDR3 totals 13 residues. CDR1 is LNHDA and CDR2 is SQIVND in the germline V gene (reference sequence). Trimming took 4 bases from V and 8 from J; bases not matched to a gene: 3. This CDR3 is CASSTQGADEQFF. The CDR3 region has the DNA TGTGCCAGTAGTACACAGGGGGCCGATGAGCAGTTCTTC.

This clone showed up just a few times. CDR3 DNA sequence: TGTGCCAGCTCACCCAAGGGGGCAATCAATGAGCAGTTCTTC. This codes for CASSPKGAINEQFF. V gene TRBV18 combines with J gene TRBJ2-1; TRBD1 agrees at 7 bases. V dropped 3 bases and J dropped 6; count of bases not matched to a gene: 5. CDR1 KGHSH and CDR2 LQKENI come from the germline V gene. This CDR3 region has 14 residues.

Concerning this clone itself: A junction boundary mismatches the germline segment, possibly from a read error. The genes are TRBV29-1 and TRBJ1-1; the D is unclear. The germline V gene has CDR1 SQVTM and CDR2 ANQGSEA. CDR3 length: 14 residues. The CDR3 loop is CSAEPNRVNTEAFF. CDR3 DNA: TGCAGCGCTGAACCAAATCGAGTGAACACTGAAGCTTTCTTT. Variable domain in full (rest from reference TRBV29-1 and TRBJ1-1): SAVISQKPSRDICQRGTSLTIQCQVDSQVTMMFWYRQQPGQSLTLIATANQGSEATYESGFVIDKFPISRPNLTFSTLTVSNMSPEDSSIYLCSAEPNRVNTEAFFGQGTRLTVV.

The chain combines TRBV19 with TRBJ2-2; 7 bases line up with TRBD1. The germline gives CDR1 LNHDA, CDR2 SQIVND (reference sequence). This CDR3 has 15 residues. The trim removed 7 bases at V and 4 bases at J, leaving 9 bases unmatched. In DNA form, the CDR3 reads TGTGCCAGTATCGGGACAGTAGGAGGCACCGGGGAGCTGTTTTTT. Amino acids: CASIGTVGGTGELFF.

This clone came up once. The genes are TRBV7-6 and TRBJ1-6, with D unresolved. Germline V gene data show CDR1 as SGHVS and CDR2 as FNYEAQ. With 3 bases removed from V and 3 bases from J, the gap between germline ends came to 9 bases. The length of the CDR3 is 15 residues. CDR3 region: CASSFWGDYNSPLHF. Written as DNA, the CDR3 is TGTGCCAGCAGCTTTTGGGGAGACTATAATTCACCCCTCCACTTT.

This clone has a handful of counts. V usage is TRBV7-9 and J usage is TRBJ1-1; TRBD1 aligns across 9 bases. Germline V CDR1 and CDR2: SEHNR, FQNEAQ (reference sequence). The V segment lost 2 bases and the J segment 1 base; nucleotides outside the gene matches: 8. This CDR3 spans 17 amino acids. CDR3 sequence reads: CASSLLFQGQGNTEAFF. Written as DNA, the CDR3 is TGTGCCAGCAGCTTATTATTCCAGGGACAGGGGAACACTGAAGCTTTCTTT.